This T cell receptor (beta chain) was identified during a study of beta chain features in type 1 diabetes. The study's findings and limits: The study found that naive, central memory and Treg TCRB repertoires appeared more similar in patients than in healthy donors.

What was sequenced were expressed TCRB transcripts, since all of the isolated RNA had been reverse transcribed. Method: immunoSEQ multiplex PCR; TCRdb's copy keeps in-frame clones and lacks some. In the table there are more than 50,000 clones, around three fifths of which are singletons. For this clone: Its matching antigen is unknown.

Using CD45RO/CCR7/CD25/CD127/CD95/CD27, CD4+ naive, central memory, regulatory and stem cell-like memory cells were sorted. This TCR was recovered from a woman between 18 and 29 years old in good health. Material: Tregs from blood.

Here the CDR3 reads CASSPRTRDTQYF. The CDR3 nucleotides read TGTGCCAGCAGCCCTCGGACTCGGGATACGCAGTATTTT. The chain couples TRBV2 to TRBJ2-3; tentatively, D is TRBD2 (5 bases). The ends were cut back, 6 bases at V and 6 bases at J, with 13 bases in the middle. Germline values: CDR1 SNHLY, CDR2 FYNNEI. The CDR3 runs 13 residues.